A selection of T cell receptor beta chains follows, all from one sample in a study of cytotoxic CD8 clonotypes in ibrutinib-treated CLL. TCRdb keeps only in-frame clones here, not all; method: immunoSEQ multiplex PCR. The sample lists about 63,000 clones, approximately 57% occurring once. The source material was PBMCs, sampled after 12 months of ibrutinib treatment. These receptors came from a human donor with chronic lymphocytic leukemia. Both conserved end residues are part of each CDR3. The D gene is left open where the match is weak. Rows may omit the clone size; those that give it use once, few, many or a size class.

d_gene,v_gene,abundance,j_gene,CDR3nt,CDR3aa
TRBD2,TRBV28,-,TRBJ2-5,TGTGCCAGCAGTGCAATGCCCATGACTAGCGGGACGGGTTATCAAGAGACCCAGTACTTC,CASSAMPMTSGTGYQETQYF
TRBD1,TRBV5-1,-,TRBJ1-2,TGCGCCAGCAGCCGTCCCGGGACAGGGAACTATGGCTACACCTTC,CASSRPGTGNYGYTF
-,TRBV6-1,-,TRBJ2-4,TGTGCCAGCAGTGAGCAGGCCAAAAACATTCAGTACTTC,CASSEQAKNIQYF
-,TRBV6-5,few,TRBJ1-1,TGTGCCAGCAGTTATTACAAAGGCTCAGCTTTCTTT,CASSYYKGSAFF
-,TRBV5-5,-,TRBJ1-3,TGTGCCAGCAGAACACTTTCTGGAAACACCATATATTTT,CASRTLSGNTIYF
TRBD1,TRBV19,few,TRBJ2-7,TGTGCCAGCCAAACCTCCGGGACAGGGGTATCCCACGAGCAGTACTTC,CASQTSGTGVSHEQYF
-,TRBV5-1,-,TRBJ1-2,TGCGCCAGCAGCATTTCGGACCCCATCCAAGGCTACACCTTC,CASSISDPIQGYTF
TRBD2,TRBV7-2,-,TRBJ2-1,TGTGCCAGCAGCCCCACCGGGGGCGGGAGGAGCTCCTACAATGAGCAGTTCTTC,CASSPTGGGRSSYNEQFF
-,TRBV6-5,-,TRBJ2-5,TGTGCCAGCAGTCCCGATAGGCCCCTCCAAGAGACCCAGTACTTC,CASSPDRPLQETQYF
TRBD1,TRBV6-5,once,TRBJ1-3,TGTGCCAGCAGGGCGACAGGGTTCTCTGGAAACACCATATATTTT,CASRATGFSGNTIYF
TRBD1,TRBV6-5,-,TRBJ2-7,TGTGCCAGCAGGGGGACAGGGAGAAAGTCGGTCGAGCAGTACTTC,CASRGTGRKSVEQYF
-,TRBV27,medium-sized,TRBJ1-5,TGTGCCGTCCGGAAGGCTGGAAACAATCAGCCCCAGCATTTT,CAVRKAGNNQPQHF
TRBD1,TRBV7-2,-,TRBJ2-6,TGTGCCAGCAGCGGGACAGGGGGGAGCTGGGCCAACGTCCTGACTTTC,CASSGTGGSWANVLTF
-,TRBV19,-,TRBJ2-3,TGTGCCAGTAGCTGGCCACAGCGGACGGATACGCAGTATTTT,CASSWPQRTDTQYF
-,TRBV28,-,TRBJ2-5,TGTGCCAGCAGTTTAATTTTTTCCCACGAGACCCAGTACTTC,CASSLIFSHETQYF
TRBD2,TRBV15,few,TRBJ2-3,TGTGCCACCAGCAGAGAACTACCTTCTAGCGGGGATACGCAGTATTTT,CATSRELPSSGDTQYF
-,TRBV4-1,few,TRBJ1-5,TGCGCCAGCAGCCAAGATGGCAGGGGAAGCCAGCCCCAGCATTTT,CASSQDGRGSQPQHF
-,TRBV7-6,few,TRBJ1-6,TGTGCCAGCAGCTCAGGGTCCAATTCACCCCTCCACTTT,CASSSGSNSPLHF
TRBD1,TRBV5-4,-,TRBJ2-7,TGTGCCAGCAGCCACCACACAGGGGGCCTATTGGACTACGAGCAGTACTTC,CASSHHTGGLLDYEQYF
-,TRBV27,-,TRBJ1-1,TGTGCCAGCAGTTTTCAGGGGCGAGGGACTGAAGCTTTCTTT,CASSFQGRGTEAFF
-,TRBV6-4,-,TRBJ1-5,TGTGCCAGCAGTGATTGGAGGGCTAGCAATCAGCCCCAGCATTTT,CASSDWRASNQPQHF
TRBD1,TRBV27,-,TRBJ1-2,TGTGCCACCACCCCCTCGGGACAGGGATATGGCTACACCTTC,CATTPSGQGYGYTF
-,TRBV18,-,TRBJ1-1,TGTGCCAGCTCACCACAGGGGAACACTGAAGCTTTCTTT,CASSPQGNTEAFF
-,TRBV13,-,TRBJ2-1,TGTGCCAGCAGCTTACCGAGACTAGTGGGCGATGAGCAGTTCTTC,CASSLPRLVGDEQFF
TRBD1,TRBV19,many,TRBJ2-3,TGTGCCAGTAGTATAGGTCAGGGGGCTGGAGATACGCAGTATTTT,CASSIGQGAGDTQYF
-,TRBV25-1,medium-sized,TRBJ1-3,TGTGCCAGCAGCTTCTCTGGAAACACCATATATTTT,CASSFSGNTIYF
TRBD1,TRBV13,-,TRBJ2-1,TGTGCCAGCAGCGACGGATGGGGGACAGCACTTAATGAGCAGTTCTTC,CASSDGWGTALNEQFF
TRBD2,TRBV11-2,-,TRBJ2-1,TGTGCCAGCAGCTTCGGCGGGGGTTACAATGAGCAGTTCTTC,CASSFGGGYNEQFF
-,TRBV25-1,-,TRBJ1-4,TGTGCCAGCAGTGATTTTATGGGTAATAATGAAAAACTGTTTTTT,CASSDFMGNNEKLFF
TRBD1,TRBV2,-,TRBJ2-7,TGTGCCAGCGGCCGACAGGGGGCTGACGAGCAGTACTTC,CASGRQGADEQYF
-,TRBV28,-,TRBJ2-5,TGTGCCAGCGGTTTCGACCGGGGCTTCCAAGAGACCCAGTACTTC,CASGFDRGFQETQYF
-,TRBV5-1,few,TRBJ1-1,TGCGCCAGCAGCTTCCTGGCGGGCCTGAACACTGAAGCTTTCTTT,CASSFLAGLNTEAFF
TRBD2,TRBV2,-,TRBJ2-3,TGTGCCAGCATCTGGACGGGAGGTTATACGCAGTATTTT,CASIWTGGYTQYF
-,TRBV5-1,-,TRBJ1-4,TGCGCCAGCAGCTTTATGACATCTAGTGAAAAACTGTTTTTT,CASSFMTSSEKLFF
-,TRBV27,-,TRBJ1-5,TGTGCCAGCAGTTTGGGGGGGGCGTGGGTTCAGCCCCAGCATTTT,CASSLGGAWVQPQHF